This T cell receptor beta chain was sequenced for a study of OX40 agonist ivuxolimab in advanced cancers. For the study at large: Of the patients, three showed partial responses, one with hepatocellular carcinoma and two with cutaneous melanoma.

Data came from immunoSEQ multiplex PCR; TCRdb stores just in-frame clones and leaves some out. The data contain roughly 69,000 clones, 75% to 95% of them singletons. Germline assignment: CDR1 SGHNT and CDR2 YYREEE (reference sequence). CDR3 length equals 15 residues. The junction had 8 bases not matched to a gene; V was cut back by 4 bases and J by 3 bases. The sequencing here drew on CD4+ or CD8+ T cells sorted from blood, taken in a trial of the OX40 agonist ivuxolimab. The chain is built from TRBV5-4 and TRBJ1-2; 8 bases are a match to TRBD1. This TCR was recovered from an adult with an advanced solid tumor such as melanoma, head and neck, liver or kidney cancer. CDR3 in amino acids: CASSRRDRGHYGYTF. CDR3 bases: TGTGCCAGCAGCCGAAGAGACAGGGGACACTATGGCTACACCTTC.